The T cell receptor beta chain described here comes from a study of shared clonotypes between healthy human individuals. The CDR3 runs to 13 residues. The V gene end was trimmed by 6 bases and the J gene end by 5 bases; junction bases not matched to a gene: 7. Per the germline V gene, CDR1 is KGHSH and CDR2 is LQKENI. The protocol was immunoSEQ multiplex PCR, while the TCRdb copy is restricted to in-frame clones and leaves out a portion. The data hold 640,000 or so clones, with approximately 75% observed a single time. Broader study findings: Some naive CD4 clonotypes, 5% to 5.5%, turned up in common across four donors. Non-shared clonotypes had lower generation probabilities than clonotypes shared by all four sorted-subset donors. Clonotype sharing among the donors was expected to vary with sequencing depth.

Comments on this clone: Its cognate antigen is unknown.

The sample consisted of memory CD4+ T cells sorted from blood. Subset given: CD45RA-negative fraction. The clonotype comes from a woman in her thirties in good health. The rearrangement uses TRBV18 and TRBJ2-7, with 7 bases identical to TRBD1. CDR3 in amino acids: CASSPIDRDEQYF. The CDR3 bases are TGTGCCAGCTCTCCTATCGACAGGGACGAGCAGTACTTC. The full variable domain, in which reference TRBV18 and TRBJ2-7 provide the parts outside the CDR3, is NAGVMQNPRHLVRRRGQEARLRCSPMKGHSHVYWYRQLPEEGLKFMVYLQKENIIDESGMPKERFSAEFPKEGPSILRIQQVVRGDSAAYFCASSPIDRDEQYFGPGTRLTVT.